The 25 T cell receptor beta chains listed next were all sequenced from one sample in a study of T cells of healthy individuals. TCRdb reprocessed the 5' RACE reads with MiXCR, giving one entry per CDR3 protein. The table shows roughly 87,000 distinct CDR3 sequences, with approximately 16% occurring only once. The receptors stem from a human donor in good health.

This clonotype was recorded a few times. J is TRBJ1-1 and V is TRBV7-8, with D possibly being TRBD1 (5 bases). V lost 2 bases and J lost 1, with 8 bases in between. Germline assignment: CDR1 SGHVS and CDR2 FQNEAQ. This CDR3 has 14 residues. CDR3 DNA sequence: TGTGCCAGCAGCTTATTGGACAAGAACACTGAAGCTTTCTTT. Amino acids: CASSLLDKNTEAFF.

This clonotype was counted a few times. J is TRBJ2-5 and V is TRBV19; 7 bases are shared with TRBD2. CDR3 length: 16 amino acids. J was trimmed by 4 bases and V by 4 bases; bases with no gene match: 12. The V gene's germline CDR1 is LNHDA and CDR2 SQIVND (reference sequence). The CDR3 spells CASSTPRKGRAETQYF. Written as DNA, the CDR3 is TGTGCCAGTAGTACCCCCCGGAAAGGGAGGGCAGAGACCCAGTACTTC.

This clonotype came up many times. The chain uses TRBV29-1 and TRBJ1-4; 7 bases are a match to TRBD1. Germline V gene lookup returns CDR1 SQVTM and CDR2 ANQGSEA. Losses at the gene ends were 4 bases for V and 5 bases for J; bases not matched to a gene: 4. The CDR3 length is 13 residues. In DNA form, the CDR3 reads TGCAGCGTTGCGGGCAGGGGGAATGAAAAACTGTTTTTT. Translation gives CSVAGRGNEKLFF.

The chain joins TRBV6-5 to TRBJ2-2; maybe TRBD1 (6 bases). There are 15 residues in the CDR3. CDR1 is MNHEY, CDR2 SVGAGI, per germline. V was trimmed by 2 bases and J by 7 bases, leaving 14 bases between them. The CDR3 DNA follows: TGTGCCAGCAGTTACCACAGGGAGTACGGCGGGGAGCTGTTTTTT. Encoded protein: CASSYHREYGGELFF.

V gene TRBV20-1 combines with J gene TRBJ2-3, with TRBD1 as a possible D gene (5 bases). Germline CDR1 reads DFQATT; CDR2 reads SNEGSKA (reference sequence). Trimming left V 6 bases short and J 0 bases short, with 10 bases between. This CDR3 contains 13 residues. The chain's CDR3 is CSAQGASTDTQYF. The CDR3 DNA is TGCAGTGCCCAGGGCGCCAGCACAGATACGCAGTATTTT.

V usage is TRBV2 and J usage is TRBJ2-1; maybe TRBD2 (6 bases). Germline CDR1 and CDR2: SNHLY and FYNNEI. V dropped 5 bases and J dropped 2 bases, with 13 bases sitting between them. This CDR3 has 15 amino acids. DNA for the CDR3: TGTGCCAGCAGTAATGCGGGACCTACCTACAATGAGCAGTTCTTC. Its translation is CASSNAGPTYNEQFF.

This clonotype was counted between two and nine times. V is TRBV7-6 and J is TRBJ1-1, with 10 bases fitting TRBD1. Trimming removed 6 bases from V and 8 bases from J; junction bases left unmatched: 3. This CDR3 has 12 residues. Per germline, CDR1 SGHVS and CDR2 FNYEAQ. CDR3 sequence reads: CASRTGGGEAFF. DNA of the CDR3: TGTGCCAGCAGGACAGGGGGCGGAGAAGCTTTCTTT.

This clonotype has just a few counts. For the CDR3, the DNA is TGTGCCTGGAGTGTAAGACAAGAGACCCAGTACTTC. Translation gives CAWSVRQETQYF. The chain joins TRBV30 to TRBJ2-5; D ambiguous. The CDR3 is made up of 12 amino acids. CDR1 and CDR2 from the germline V gene are GTSNPN and SVGIG (reference sequence). V gave up 0 bases and J gave up 2 bases, with 4 bases separating them.

The table lists this clonotype with many counts. This sequence joins TRBV28 and TRBJ2-7, with TRBD1 identical over 9 bases. The germline CDR1 and CDR2 sequences are MDHEN and SYDVKM. The V and J ends lost 7 bases and 2 bases, in that order; junction bases with no gene match: 6. CDR3 size: 14 residues. Here the CDR3 reads CASTMGQGTYEQYF. The DNA of the CDR3 is TGTGCCAGCACCATGGGACAGGGCACCTACGAGCAGTACTTC.

The chain couples TRBV19 to TRBJ2-2; D remains unclear. The germline V and J ends were trimmed by 3 bases and 6 bases, with 11 bases remaining between them. Germline V gene data show CDR1 as LNHDA and CDR2 as SQIVND (reference sequence). This CDR3 comprises 14 residues. The CDR3 DNA follows: TGTGCCAGTAGTATCAAAATGGGGTCCGGGGAGCTGTTTTTT. It yields the protein CASSIKMGSGELFF.

At least ten counts were recorded for this clonotype. The V and J genes are TRBV19 and TRBJ2-2; D gene ambiguous. V lost 3 bases to trimming and J lost 1 base, with 9 bases between them. This CDR3 spans 15 amino acids. In germline, CDR1 is LNHDA, CDR2 SQIVND (reference sequence). The CDR3 DNA follows: TGTGCCAGTAGTATTGGGATATGGAACACCGGGGAGCTGTTTTTT. Translating it yields CASSIGIWNTGELFF. The whole variable domain, remainder taken from reference TRBV19 and TRBJ2-2, is DGGITQSPKYLFRKEGQNVTLSCEQNLNHDAMYWYRQDPGQGLRLIYYSQIVNDFQKGDIAEGYSVSREKKESFPLTVTSAQKNPTAFYLCASSIGIWNTGELFFGEGSRLTVL.

J is TRBJ2-7 and V is TRBV6-5; D is perhaps TRBD2 (5 bases). Germline assignment: CDR1 MNHEY and CDR2 SVGAGI. The CDR3 sequence is 13 residues long. V was shortened by 6 bases and J by 3 bases, with 12 bases between the two germline ends. CDR3 protein: CASSAGDHYEQYF. DNA for the CDR3: TGTGCCAGCAGCGCCGGGGATCACTACGAGCAGTACTTC.

This clonotype was seen ten or more times. V and J are TRBV18 and TRBJ2-5, with 9 bases aligning to TRBD1. The germline V gene has CDR1 KGHSH and CDR2 LQKENI. The CDR3 totals 15 residues. V lost 3 bases and J lost 4; bases outside the gene matches: 6. In nucleotides, the CDR3 is TGTGCCAGCTCACCTCCCGGGACAGGGACAGAGACCCAGTACTTC. Amino acids: CASSPPGTGTETQYF.

This clonotype was counted at least ten times. The genes are TRBV20-1 and TRBJ1-1; 10 bases are a match to TRBD1. The CDR3 covers 15 residues. The junction had 8 bases not matched to a gene; V was cut back by 4 bases and J by 3 bases. Germline CDR1 DFQATT, CDR2 SNEGSKA (reference sequence). The CDR3 region has the DNA TGCAGTGCTATGGGGGGACAGGGGTTCGACACTGAAGCTTTCTTT. It encodes CSAMGGQGFDTEAFF.

This clonotype was picked up many times. The chain uses TRBV11-1 and TRBJ2-2; tentatively, D is TRBD1 (5 bases). With 3 bases removed from V and 7 bases from J, the gap between germline ends came to 12 bases. The CDR3 extends over 14 amino acids. Germline CDR1 is SGHAT and CDR2 is FQDESV (reference sequence). The CDR3 protein is CASSFIGAGGELFF. Here the CDR3 DNA reads TGTGCCAGCAGCTTTATAGGGGCTGGCGGGGAGCTGTTTTTT.

The chain uses TRBV20-1 and TRBJ1-2; a possible D gene is TRBD1 (6 bases). Trimming stripped 7 bases from V and 3 bases from J, with 18 bases between. This CDR3 has 14 residues. In germline, CDR1 is DFQATT, CDR2 SNEGSKA (reference sequence). CDR3 in DNA: TGCAGTGGCCCAAACCTCAGGGGTGACTATGGCTACACCTTC. Residues: CSGPNLRGDYGYTF.

This clonotype has only a few counts. V and J are TRBV7-2 and TRBJ1-2, with D unclear. Germline lookup yields CDR1 SGHTA and CDR2 FQGNSA. With 5 bases removed from V and 8 bases from J, the gap between germline ends came to 9 bases. The CDR3 has 11 residues. The CDR3 region is CASSQQAGYTF. CDR3 nucleotides: TGTGCCAGCAGCCAGCAAGCCGGCTACACCTTC. Complete variable domain (other parts from reference TRBV7-2 and TRBJ1-2): GAGVSQSPSNKVTEKGKDVELRCDPISGHTALYWYRQSLGQGLEFLIYFQGNSAPDKSGLPSDRFSAERTGGSVSTLTIQRTQQEDSAVYLCASSQQAGYTFGSGTRLTVV.

The chain employs TRBV19 and TRBJ2-7; 7 bases agree with TRBD1. Losses at the gene ends were 5 bases for V and 4 bases for J; bases not matched to a gene: 5. This CDR3 region has 13 residues. Germline V gene sequence: CDR1 LNHDA, CDR2 SQIVND (reference sequence). CDR3 residues: CASSLTGKYEQYF. The CDR3 nucleotides read TGTGCCAGTAGTTTGACAGGGAAATACGAGCAGTACTTC.

The genes are TRBV5-5 and TRBJ2-3; weak D call: TRBD2 (5 bases). Trimming took off 0 bases at V and 0 bases at J, with 8 bases between the two ends. Per the germline V gene, CDR1 is SGHKS and CDR2 is YYEKEE (reference sequence). CDR3 size: 15 residues. The CDR3 loop reads CASSLDGVSTDTQYF. In DNA form, the CDR3 reads TGTGCCAGCAGCTTGGACGGGGTGAGCACAGATACGCAGTATTTT.

This clonotype was counted at least ten times. CDR3 coding DNA: TGTGCCAGCAGTGGGACAGGCAACCGGTCACCCCTCCACTTT. Translated: CASSGTGNRSPLHF. The rearrangement joins TRBV25-1 to TRBJ1-6; 7 bases are a match to TRBD1. The CDR3 contains 14 residues. CDR1 is MGHDK and CDR2 is SYGVNS in the germline V gene. V was pared by 4 bases and J by 10 bases, with 7 bases of the junction left unmatched.

This clonotype has a handful of counts. V is TRBV10-3 and J is TRBJ1-6, with unresolved D. CDR1 is ENHRY and CDR2 is SYGVKD in the germline V gene. This CDR3 has 15 amino acids. V gave up 10 bases and J gave up 7 bases, with 20 bases separating them. CDR3 coding DNA: TGTGCCACCCATAGAGGAGGACGGAACAATTCACCCCTCCACTTT. Residues: CATHRGGRNNSPLHF.

The rearrangement uses TRBV5-6 and TRBJ2-2; D might be TRBD2 (5 bases). The germline V gene encodes CDR1 SGHDT and CDR2 YYEEEE. V was pared by 2 bases and J by 1 base, with 9 bases between. This CDR3 spans 15 amino acids. CDR3 DNA: TGTGCCAGCAGCTTCGGACTCTTGAACACCGGGGAGCTGTTTTTT. The encoded protein is CASSFGLLNTGELFF. Full variable domain (remainder filled in from reference TRBV5-6 and TRBJ2-2): DAGVTQSPTHLIKTRGQQVTLRCSPKSGHDTVSWYQQALGQGPQFIFQYYEEEERQRGNFPDRFSGHQFPNYSSELNVNALLLGDSALYLCASSFGLLNTGELFFGEGSRLTVL.

This clonotype was detected many times. The rearrangement links TRBV24-1 to TRBJ1-5; 10 nucleotides line up with TRBD1. Germline values: CDR1 KGHDR, CDR2 SFDVKD. This CDR3 is built from 15 residues. V was clipped by 7 bases and J by 3 bases; unmatched bases: 5. The CDR3, as DNA: TGTGCCACCAGGTCGGGACAGGGGATCAATCAGCCCCAGCATTTT. This translates into CATRSGQGINQPQHF.

About this clonotype: A much larger clone differs from this one at a single base, so this may be a read error. Since no conserved phenylalanine or tryptophan closes the CDR3, a read error is the likely cause. The chain employs TRBV11-2 and TRBJ2-1; D gene uncertain. Germline V lookup: CDR1 SGHAT, CDR2 FQNNGV. Deletions cut 1 base from V and 3 bases from J, with 7 bases between. The CDR3 sequence is 14 residues long. CDR3 protein: CASSLGVNYNEQFL. The CDR3 coding sequence is TGTGCCAGCAGCTTAGGTGTGAACTACAATGAGCAGTTCTTG.

This chain joins TRBV4-2 and TRBJ2-5; the D gene is possibly TRBD2 (5 bases). The germline gives CDR1 LGHNA, CDR2 YNFKEQ. Trimming removed 2 bases from V and 2 bases from J, with 15 bases in between. The CDR3 runs to 16 residues. The CDR3 sequence: CASSQSYSAAQETQYF. The CDR3, as DNA: TGTGCCAGCAGCCAAAGTTATAGCGCCGCGCAAGAGACCCAGTACTTC.